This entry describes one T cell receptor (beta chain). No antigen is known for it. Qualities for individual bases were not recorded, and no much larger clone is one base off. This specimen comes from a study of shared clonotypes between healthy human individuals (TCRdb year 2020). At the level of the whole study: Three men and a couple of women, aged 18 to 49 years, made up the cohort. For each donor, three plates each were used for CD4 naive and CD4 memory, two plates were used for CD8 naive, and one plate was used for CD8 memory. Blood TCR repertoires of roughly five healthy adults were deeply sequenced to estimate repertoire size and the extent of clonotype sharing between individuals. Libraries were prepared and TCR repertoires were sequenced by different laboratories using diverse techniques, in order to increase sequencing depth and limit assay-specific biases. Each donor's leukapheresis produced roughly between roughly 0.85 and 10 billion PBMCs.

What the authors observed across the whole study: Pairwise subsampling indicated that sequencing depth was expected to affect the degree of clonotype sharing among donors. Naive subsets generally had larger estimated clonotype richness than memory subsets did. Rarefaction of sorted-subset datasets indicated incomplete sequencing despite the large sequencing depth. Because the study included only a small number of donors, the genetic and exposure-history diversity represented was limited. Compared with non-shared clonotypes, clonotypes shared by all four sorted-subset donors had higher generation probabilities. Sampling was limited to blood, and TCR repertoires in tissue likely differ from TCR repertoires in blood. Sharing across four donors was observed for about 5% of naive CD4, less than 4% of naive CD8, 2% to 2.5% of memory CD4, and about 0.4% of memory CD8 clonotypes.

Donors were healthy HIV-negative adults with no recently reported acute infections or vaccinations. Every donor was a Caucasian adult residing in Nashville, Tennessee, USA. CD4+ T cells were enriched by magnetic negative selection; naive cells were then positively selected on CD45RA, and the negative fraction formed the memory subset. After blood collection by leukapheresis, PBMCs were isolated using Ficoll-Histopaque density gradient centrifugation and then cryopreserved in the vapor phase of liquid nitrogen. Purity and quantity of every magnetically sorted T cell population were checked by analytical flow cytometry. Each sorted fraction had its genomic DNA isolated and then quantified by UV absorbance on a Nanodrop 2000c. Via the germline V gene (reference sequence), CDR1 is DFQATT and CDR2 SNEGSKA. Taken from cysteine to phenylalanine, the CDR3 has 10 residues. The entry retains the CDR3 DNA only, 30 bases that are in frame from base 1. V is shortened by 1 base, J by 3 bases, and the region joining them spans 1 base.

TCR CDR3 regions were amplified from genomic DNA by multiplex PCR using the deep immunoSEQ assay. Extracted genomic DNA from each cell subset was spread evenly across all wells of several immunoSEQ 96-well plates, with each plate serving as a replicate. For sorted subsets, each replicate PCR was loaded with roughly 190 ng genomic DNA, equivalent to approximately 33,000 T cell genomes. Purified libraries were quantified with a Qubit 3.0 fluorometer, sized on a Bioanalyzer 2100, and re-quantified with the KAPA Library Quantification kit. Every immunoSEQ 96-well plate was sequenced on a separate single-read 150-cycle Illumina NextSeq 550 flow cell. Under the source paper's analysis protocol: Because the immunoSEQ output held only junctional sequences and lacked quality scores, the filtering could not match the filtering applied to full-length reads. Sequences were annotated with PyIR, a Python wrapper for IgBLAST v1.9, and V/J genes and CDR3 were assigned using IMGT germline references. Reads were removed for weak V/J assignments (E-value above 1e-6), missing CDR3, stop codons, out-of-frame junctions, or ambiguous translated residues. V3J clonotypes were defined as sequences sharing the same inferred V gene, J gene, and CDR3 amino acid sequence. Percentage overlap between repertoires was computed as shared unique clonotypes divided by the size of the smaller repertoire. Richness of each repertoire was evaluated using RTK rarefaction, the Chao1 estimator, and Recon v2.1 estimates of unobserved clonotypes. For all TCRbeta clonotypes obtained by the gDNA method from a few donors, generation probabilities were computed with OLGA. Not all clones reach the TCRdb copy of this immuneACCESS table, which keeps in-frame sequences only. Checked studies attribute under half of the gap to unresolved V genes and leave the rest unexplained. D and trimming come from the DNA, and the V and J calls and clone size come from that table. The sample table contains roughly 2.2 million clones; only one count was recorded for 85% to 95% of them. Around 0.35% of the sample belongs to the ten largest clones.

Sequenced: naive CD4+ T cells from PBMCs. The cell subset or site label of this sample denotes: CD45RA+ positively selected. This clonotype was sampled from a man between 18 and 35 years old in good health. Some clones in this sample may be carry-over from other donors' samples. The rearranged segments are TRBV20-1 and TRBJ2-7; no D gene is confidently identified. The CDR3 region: CSARGYEQYF. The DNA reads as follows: TGCAGTGCTAGAGGCTACGAGCAGTACTTC.